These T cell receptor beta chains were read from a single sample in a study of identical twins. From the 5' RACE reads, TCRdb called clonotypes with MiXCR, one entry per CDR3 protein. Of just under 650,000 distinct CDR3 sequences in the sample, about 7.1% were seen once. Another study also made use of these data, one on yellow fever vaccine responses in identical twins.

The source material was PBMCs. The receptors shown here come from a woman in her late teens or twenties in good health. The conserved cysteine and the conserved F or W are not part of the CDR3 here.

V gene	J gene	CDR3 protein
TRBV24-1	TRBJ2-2	ATSDPDRARADSTGELF
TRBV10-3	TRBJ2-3	AIRSDSSHTDTQY
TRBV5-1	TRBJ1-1	ASSLTGYATEAF
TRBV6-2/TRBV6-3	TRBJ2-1	ASSYQWTSGAYNEQF
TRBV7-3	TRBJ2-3	ASSLRGFPDTQY
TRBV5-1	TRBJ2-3	ASSRRRGQGKSTDTQY
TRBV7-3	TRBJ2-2	ASSPLGLAGVGAGELF
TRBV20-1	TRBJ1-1	SAIQGNTEAF
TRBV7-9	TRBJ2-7	ASSLNGGRQYEQY
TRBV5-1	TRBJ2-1	ASSSLGDSYNEQF
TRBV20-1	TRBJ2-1	SARVRGSSYNEQF
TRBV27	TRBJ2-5	ASSLYFRETQY
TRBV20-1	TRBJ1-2	SAGQGLLVSYGYT
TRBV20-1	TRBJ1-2	SARGAGRDGYT
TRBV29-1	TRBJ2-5	SVDGGGYQETQY
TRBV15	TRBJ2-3	ATSTSTSGRASVTDTQY
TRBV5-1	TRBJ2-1	ASSSAGQGYNEQF
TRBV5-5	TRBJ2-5	ASSLGRPGETQY
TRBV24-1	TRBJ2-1	ATSDEHGSLSYNEQF
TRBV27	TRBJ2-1	ASSTRLAVPYNEQF
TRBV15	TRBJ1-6	ATSREMGGRGLSYNSPLH
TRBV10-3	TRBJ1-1	AISEQRTVNTEAF
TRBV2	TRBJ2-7	ASSDNGVSSYEQY
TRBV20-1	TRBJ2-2	SARISGTGELF
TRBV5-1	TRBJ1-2	ASSLASDGYGYT
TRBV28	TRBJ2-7	ASSATGGIYEQY
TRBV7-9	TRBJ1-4	ASTTNGQGGQKLF
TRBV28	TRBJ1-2	ASRTTGEGYT
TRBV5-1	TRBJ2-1	ASSLPSGGVDEQF
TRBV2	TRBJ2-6	ASSEYVSGANVLT
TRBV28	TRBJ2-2	ASSPTAGTTGELF
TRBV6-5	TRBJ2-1	ASSSSGRFEQF
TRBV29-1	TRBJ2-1	SVEYALAGGLYNEQF
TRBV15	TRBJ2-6	ATSRDLIGQAITGANVLT
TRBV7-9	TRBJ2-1	ASSRTSGRIDEQF
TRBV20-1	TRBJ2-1	SARSTQGTLYNEQF
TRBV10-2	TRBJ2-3	ASNLQGPRDTQY